These 14 T cell receptor beta chains originate from one sample sequenced in a study of Ad26.COV2.S vaccination and SARS-CoV-2 variants. The treatment denotes: roughly 20 received Ad26.COV2.S at low or high dose, single or two shots; about five received placebo; per-sample allocation not given. The samples date from day 63 after the first vaccine or placebo injection. Generated by immunoSEQ multiplex PCR, the TCRdb table keeps only in-frame clones and is missing some. Of fewer than 900,000 clones in the sample, around 90% were seen once. Specimen: peripheral blood, collected in a trial of Ad26.COV2.S vaccine versus placebo. The receptors here all came from a person between 18 and 65 years old who received the Ad26.COV2.S COVID-19 vaccine or a placebo.

About this clone: Within the sample, other DNA sequences also encode this same CDR3. The rearrangement links TRBV27 to TRBJ2-7; 11 positions agree with TRBD2. The CDR3 is 15 residues long. Germline V gene data show CDR1 as MNHEY and CDR2 as SMNVEV (reference sequence). J gave up 0 bases and V 2 bases, and 0 bases lay outside the gene matches. This CDR3 reads CASSLGTSGSYEQYF. The CDR3 DNA is TGTGCCAGCAGTTTAGGGACTAGCGGCTCCTACGAGCAGTACTTC.

The genes are TRBV27 and TRBJ1-2, with D possibly TRBD1 on 6 matching bases. Trimming pared 5 bases from V and 2 bases from J, leaving 15 bases between. This CDR3 is 15 amino acids long. Germline values: CDR1 MNHEY, CDR2 SMNVEV (reference sequence). CDR3 coding DNA: TGTGCCAGCAGTCCTAGGGGGGCTTGGAACTATGGCTACACCTTC. This gives the protein CASSPRGAWNYGYTF.

This clone appeared once. The chain employs TRBV5-1 and TRBJ1-1; 7 bases line up with TRBD1. Germline values: CDR1 SGHRS, CDR2 YFSETQ. V shed 4 bases, J shed 4 bases, and the junction held 10 bases outside the gene matches. The CDR3 has 15 amino acids. CDR3 nucleotides: TGCGCCAGCAGCCCCCCGAGCGCAGGGGGCACTGAAGCTTTCTTT. Amino acid sequence: CASSPPSAGGTEAFF. The entire variable domain, with the rest obtained from reference TRBV5-1 and TRBJ1-1, is as follows: KAGVTQTPRYLIKTRGQQVTLSCSPISGHRSVSWYQQTPGQGLQFLFEYFSETQRNKGNFPGRFSGRQFSNSRSEMNVSTLELGDSALYLCASSPPSAGGTEAFFGQGTRLTVV.

This chain connects TRBV7-2 to TRBJ2-5; the D gene is possibly TRBD1 (6 bases). From germline, CDR1 is SGHTA and CDR2 FQGNSA. The CDR3 length is 14 residues. The V end lost 5 bases, the J end lost 4 bases, and 14 bases lay between the germline ends. CDR3 in amino acids: CASSQGFSPETQYF. CDR3 nucleotide sequence: TGTGCCAGCAGCCAGGGGTTTTCACCAGAGACCCAGTACTTC.

This chain uses TRBV6-6 with TRBJ1-2, with 8 bases lining up with TRBD1. This CDR3 contains 13 residues. The trim removed 5 bases at V and 4 bases at J, leaving 3 bases unmatched. Germline lookup yields CDR1 MNHNY and CDR2 SVGAGI (reference sequence). CDR3 protein: CASSQQGVYGYTF. The CDR3 DNA sequence: TGTGCCAGCAGTCAACAGGGGGTCTATGGCTACACCTTC.

The chain uses TRBV9 and TRBJ1-2; D is unclear. The CDR3 length is 16 residues. CDR1 and CDR2 (germline): SGDLS, YYNGEE. V was pared by 0 bases and J by 4 bases, with 16 bases between. CDR3 DNA sequence: TGTGCCAGCAGCGTAGGGGTAGGTGAGCAGGCCTATGGCTACACCTTC. Amino acids: CASSVGVGEQAYGYTF.

This clone showed up just once. The V and J genes are TRBV24-1 and TRBJ2-3; D gene unclear. V dropped 4 bases and J dropped 3 bases, with 10 bases sitting between them. The germline CDR1 and CDR2 sequences are KGHDR and SFDVKD. The CDR3 length is 14 residues. In nucleotides, the CDR3 is TGTGCCACCAGTGACGCAGATCGGACAGATACGCAGTATTTT. Residues: CATSDADRTDTQYF.

The chain employs TRBV30 and TRBJ2-7; 9 bases are a match to TRBD1. The V gene's germline CDR1 is GTSNPN and CDR2 SVGIG (reference sequence). The CDR3 loop spans 13 amino acids. Trimming took 7 bases from V and 1 from J; bases not matched to a gene: 5. The CDR3 DNA follows: TGTGCCTCTGGGACAGGGCCTTCCTACGAGCAGTACTTC. It yields the protein CASGTGPSYEQYF.

The chain carries TRBV5-1 and TRBJ2-5; 7 bases align to TRBD2. The CDR3 length is 15 residues. V dropped 5 bases and J dropped 2; count of bases not matched to a gene: 9. Germline V CDR1 and CDR2: SGHRS, YFSETQ. CDR3 in DNA: TGCGCCAGCAGAGGAGGGAGGGCCCCACAAGAGACCCAGTACTTC. Encoded protein: CASRGGRAPQETQYF.

The chain has TRBV7-2 and TRBJ2-1; 8 bases line up with TRBD1. The CDR3 spans 15 residues. V lost 0 bases, J lost 8 bases, and 6 bases stayed unmatched. CDR1 is SGHTA, CDR2 FQGNSA, per germline. DNA of the CDR3: TGTGCCAGCAGCTTAGCATGGACAGGGTTGTATGAGCAGTTCTTC. The encoded protein is CASSLAWTGLYEQFF.

The chain joins TRBV14 to TRBJ1-4; the D gene is possibly TRBD1 (5 bases). There are 15 residues in the CDR3. The V end lost 5 bases, the J end lost 11 bases, and 21 bases lay between the germline ends. Germline loops: CDR1 SGHDN, CDR2 FVKESK. In nucleotides, the CDR3 is TGTGCCAGCAGCTCTTCAGGGTTGGTGGAAGCTAAACTGTTTTTT. Amino acid sequence: CASSSSGLVEAKLFF.

The chain links TRBV24-1 to TRBJ1-5; D gene ambiguous. CDR3 length equals 13 residues. Germline loops: CDR1 KGHDR, CDR2 SFDVKD. The V gene lost 3 bases and the J gene lost 7 bases, with 9 bases spanning the gap. The CDR3 protein is CATSDRRAQPQHF. The CDR3, as DNA: TGTGCCACCAGTGATAGAAGGGCACAGCCCCAGCATTTT.

This sequence joins TRBV7-9 and TRBJ2-3, with D possibly called TRBD1 or TRBD2 (5 bases each). There are 17 residues in the CDR3. Germline V gives CDR1 SEHNR, CDR2 FQNEAQ (reference sequence). V shed 3 bases and J shed 2 bases, with 18 bases lying between them. The CDR3 region has the DNA TGTGCCAGCAGCTTGGGGATAGGGACGGCAGTCACAGATACGCAGTATTTT. It encodes CASSLGIGTAVTDTQYF.

The chain links TRBV10-2 to TRBJ2-7; maybe TRBD1 (5 bases). Germline V gene lookup returns CDR1 WSHSY and CDR2 SAAADI. V was pared by 0 bases and J by 2 bases, with 11 bases between. The CDR3 contains 15 residues. For the CDR3, the DNA is TGCGCCAGCAGTGAGTCACGGACATCTCCCTACGAGCAGTACTTC. Its protein product is CASSESRTSPYEQYF.